The T cell receptor (beta chain) under discussion was sequenced for a study of cytomegalovirus exposure and HLA in healthy donors. The donors gave bone marrow, and they were healthy. The CDR3 spans 15 residues. The germline V gene encodes CDR1 WSHSY and CDR2 SAAADI. J was trimmed by 2 bases and V by 6 bases; bases with no gene match: 5. Researchers ran the PCR with 60 Vbeta and 13 Jbeta primers. Here immunoSEQ multiplex PCR was the method, and the copy in TCRdb shows in-frame clones only, minus some. Here the sample spans around 50,000 clones, around 85% being singletons. The TCR sequence derives from a man aged 40-49 years in good health and CMV-seronegative. Sequencing was performed on PBMCs. The gene calls are TRBV10-2 and TRBJ2-5; 11 nucleotides agree with TRBD1. The CDR3 loop is CASRGTGGGQETQYF. The DNA of the CDR3 is TGCGCCAGCAGAGGGACAGGGGGAGGGCAAGAGACCCAGTACTTC.